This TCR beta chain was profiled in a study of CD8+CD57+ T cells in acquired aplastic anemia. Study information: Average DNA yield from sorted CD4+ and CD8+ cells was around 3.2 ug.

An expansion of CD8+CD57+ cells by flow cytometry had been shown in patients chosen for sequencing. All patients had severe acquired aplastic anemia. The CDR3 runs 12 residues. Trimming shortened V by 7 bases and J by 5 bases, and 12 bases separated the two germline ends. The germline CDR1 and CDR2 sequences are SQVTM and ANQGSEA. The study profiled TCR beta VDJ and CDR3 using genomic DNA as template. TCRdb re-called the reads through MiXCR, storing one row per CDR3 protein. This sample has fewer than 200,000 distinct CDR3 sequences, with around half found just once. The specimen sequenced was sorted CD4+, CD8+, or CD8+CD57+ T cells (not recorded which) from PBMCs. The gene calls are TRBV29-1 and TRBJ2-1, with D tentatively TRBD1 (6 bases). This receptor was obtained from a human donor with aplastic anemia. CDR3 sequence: CSAYRDNNEQFF. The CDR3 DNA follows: TGCAGCGCTTACCGGGACAACAATGAGCAGTTCTTC.